Listed below are T cell receptor beta chains from one sample, sequenced in a study of CD8 T cells in Susac syndrome. TCRdb analysed the immunoSEQ multiplex PCR reads with MiXCR anew, one entry per CDR3 protein. The sample gives approximately 100,000 distinct CDR3 sequences, around 94% of which show up once; about 0.41% is in the top ten. The sequencing sample was made of CD8+ T cells from PBMCs. The receptors come from a human donor with Susac syndrome. Each CDR3 is given with its conserved first and last residue. A D gene is named only where the DNA matches it firmly. Clone size, where shown, is once, few, many, or a class for clones that have expanded.

V	J	size	D	DNA	CDR3
TRBV14	TRBJ1-2	.	.	TGTGCCAGCAGCCAAGGCACGGGTAGGGGCTACACCTTC	CASSQGTGRGYTF
TRBV29-1	TRBJ2-1	.	TRBD2	TGCAGCGTCCGAGGACTAGCGGGGGGAGTGAATGAGCAGTTCTTC	CSVRGLAGGVNEQFF
TRBV21-1	TRBJ2-7	.	.	TGTGCCAGCAGCAAAGGAAGGACAGGACGGGACCGGGGGCAGTACTTC	CASSKGRTGRDRGQYF
TRBV6-1	TRBJ2-1	.	TRBD2	TGTGCCAGCAGTGAAGCTAGCGGGGGGGCCTACAATGAGCAGTTCTTC	CASSEASGGAYNEQFF
TRBV5-1	TRBJ2-1	.	TRBD2	TGCGCCAGCAGCGGGGGCGGCGCGGGGGGAGCGTACAATGAGCAGTTCTTC	CASSGGGAGGAYNEQFF
TRBV7-2	TRBJ2-5	.	.	TGTGCCAGCAGCTTAGCTCCAGCCCGGGAGACCCAGTACTTC	CASSLAPARETQYF
TRBV4-1	TRBJ1-1	once	TRBD1	TGCGCCAGCAGCCAAAGCAAGACAGGGAGCACTGAAGCTTTCTTT	CASSQSKTGSTEAFF
TRBV12-3/TRBV12-4	TRBJ1-2	once	.	TGTGCCAGCAGTTTTGGGGGCGCATCCTACACCTTC	CASSFGGASYTF
TRBV4-3	TRBJ2-5	.	TRBD1	TGCGCCAGCAGCCAATTAGGGACAGGGAAAGGCCAAGAGACCCAGTACTTC	CASSQLGTGKGQETQYF
TRBV12-3/TRBV12-4	TRBJ2-2	few	.	TGTGCCAGCAGTCCCCAGGGAACCGGGGAGCTGTTTTTT	CASSPQGTGELFF
TRBV12-5	TRBJ2-5	.	TRBD2	TGTGCTAGTGGTTTGTCTAGCGGGGGCCAAGAGACCCAGTACTTC	CASGLSSGGQETQYF
TRBV20-1	TRBJ2-3	.	TRBD2	TGCAGTGCTAGTGGGACTAGCGGGGGGGCACCCACAGATACGCAGTATTTT	CSASGTSGGAPTDTQYF
TRBV5-1	TRBJ1-1	.	.	TGCGCCAGCAGCTTTGACAGCCCGAACACTGAAGCTTTCTTT	CASSFDSPNTEAFF
TRBV9	TRBJ2-3	.	.	TGTGCCAGCAGCGATATCGGGGGCGCAGATACGCAGTATTTT	CASSDIGGADTQYF
TRBV12-3/TRBV12-4	TRBJ1-5	.	.	TGTGCCAGCAGTTTAGGCGGGAATCGGGCCCAGCATTTT	CASSLGGNRAQHF
TRBV20-1	TRBJ1-1	.	.	TGCAGTGCTAGAGGACGTACTTTTGAAGCTTTCTTT	CSARGRTFEAFF
TRBV4-3	TRBJ2-7	.	.	TGCGCCAGCAGCCAAGAAAAAACGGGGTTAGTCTACGAGCAGTACTTC	CASSQEKTGLVYEQYF
TRBV15	TRBJ2-6	.	.	TGTGCCACCCGGGCAGGACCCTCTGGGGCCAACGTCCTGACTTTC	CATRAGPSGANVLTF
TRBV4-1	TRBJ1-1	once	.	TGCGCCAGCACCCCGGCAGGTCTGAACACTGAAGCTTTCTTT	CASTPAGLNTEAFF
TRBV27	TRBJ2-3	.	.	TGTGCCAGCCGGGACCACACAGATACGCAGTATTTT	CASRDHTDTQYF
TRBV6-5	TRBJ2-5	.	TRBD2	TGTGCCAGCAGTTACTCTCCCACTAGCGGGGGAGGGACCCAGTACTTC	CASSYSPTSGGGTQYF
TRBV5-8	TRBJ2-7	.	.	TGTGCCAGCAGCCAAGCGGTCGGACCAACTTCCCTCGAGCAGTACTTC	CASSQAVGPTSLEQYF
TRBV6-4	TRBJ2-5	.	TRBD2	TGTGCCAGCAGTAACTCTAGCGGAGAGACCCAGTACTTC	CASSNSSGETQYF
TRBV29-1	TRBJ2-2	.	.	TGCAGCGTGGTAGACACTAACACCGGGGAGCTGTTTTTT	CSVVDTNTGELFF
TRBV9	TRBJ2-3	.	.	TGTGCCTCCGACCAGGGGGAGGGCACAGATACGCAGTATTTT	CASDQGEGTDTQYF
TRBV3-1	TRBJ2-2	.	.	TGTGCCAGCAGCCATCCGGGACTCTCGAACACCGGGGAGCTGTTTTTT	CASSHPGLSNTGELFF
TRBV2	TRBJ2-3	.	.	TGTGCCAGCAGTGCCGTCCCGGAGGGGGCAGATACGCAGTATTTT	CASSAVPEGADTQYF
TRBV20-1	TRBJ1-2	.	TRBD1	TGCAGTGCTAGAGATAGCCGGGGACAGCCTTATGGCTACACCTTC	CSARDSRGQPYGYTF
TRBV15	TRBJ2-5	.	.	TGTGCCACCAGCAGAGATCGGCGGAAAGAGACCCAGTACTTC	CATSRDRRKETQYF
TRBV7-9	TRBJ2-7	once	.	TGTGCCAGCAGCTCCGGGGCCACCTACGAGCAGTACTTC	CASSSGATYEQYF
TRBV7-3	TRBJ2-2	.	.	TGTGCCAGCAGCTCCGACAGGGAGGCCGGGGAGCTGTTTTTT	CASSSDREAGELFF
TRBV7-9	TRBJ2-1	.	.	TGTGCCAGCAGCTTAGGATCAGCTGAGCAGTTCTTC	CASSLGSAEQFF
TRBV27	TRBJ2-7	.	.	TGTGCCAGCAGAACCGACGGAACCTCCTACGAGCAGTACTTC	CASRTDGTSYEQYF
TRBV4-1	TRBJ2-1	.	TRBD2	TGCGCCAGCAGCCTCAGCAGCGGGGGTAACAATGAGCAGTTCTTC	CASSLSSGGNNEQFF
TRBV9	TRBJ2-5	.	.	TGTGCCAGCAGCGCCCGCGGTCTTGGAGAGACCCAGTACTTC	CASSARGLGETQYF
TRBV6-2/TRBV6-3	TRBJ1-5	.	.	TGTGCCAGCAGTCTCGAGGGGTCCAGGGCCTATCAGCCCCAGCATTTT	CASSLEGSRAYQPQHF
TRBV20-1	TRBJ1-3	.	.	TGCAGTGCTCCCCAGGACGGGGACACCATATATTTT	CSAPQDGDTIYF